These 6 T cell receptor beta chains share one sample of origin, sequenced in a study of cytomegalovirus exposure and HLA in healthy donors. The PCR used 60 Vbeta and 13 Jbeta primers. The table came from immunoSEQ multiplex PCR; TCRdb's copy has only in-frame clones and leaves some out. The data contain around 300,000 clones, 70% to 90% of them singletons. Sequencing was done on a sample of PBMCs. Receptor source: a woman in her thirties or forties in good health and CMV-seropositive.

The V and J genes are TRBV5-1 and TRBJ1-5; 8 bases line up with TRBD1. This CDR3 comprises 14 residues. The germline V gene encodes CDR1 SGHRS and CDR2 YFSETQ. The trim removed 2 bases at V and 5 bases at J, leaving 3 bases unmatched. CDR3 amino acids: CASSFTGGDQPQHF. DNA of the CDR3: TGCGCCAGCAGCTTTACAGGGGGGGATCAGCCCCAGCATTTT. Supplemented by reference TRBV5-1 and TRBJ1-5, the full variable domain reads KAGVTQTPRYLIKTRGQQVTLSCSPISGHRSVSWYQQTPGQGLQFLFEYFSETQRNKGNFPGRFSGRQFSNSRSEMNVSTLELGDSALYLCASSFTGGDQPQHFGDGTRLSIL.

The chain has TRBV27 and TRBJ2-7, with a weak D call TRBD2 (6 bases). V was clipped by 3 bases and J by 6 bases, with 21 bases between them. In germline, CDR1 is MNHEY, CDR2 SMNVEV (reference sequence). This CDR3 comprises 16 residues. CDR3 DNA: TGTGCCAGCAGTTTCCTTGGGACTGGTCTGGGAGGCGAGCAGTACTTC. Amino acid sequence: CASSFLGTGLGGEQYF.

Turning to this clone: Germline is not matched at one junction end, which may reflect a read error. The chain uses TRBV19 and TRBJ2-7, with 7 nucleotides matching TRBD2. The V gene's germline CDR1 is LNHDA and CDR2 SQIVND (reference sequence). The CDR3 extends over 16 amino acids. CDR3 residues: CASSAQSGKSSCEQYF. In DNA form, the CDR3 reads TGTGCCAGTAGTGCACAAAGCGGGAAGAGCTCCTGCGAGCAGTACTTC.

This clone was seen more than once but under ten times. As DNA, the CDR3 is TGTGCCAGCAGTGATAACCAGGGCTTAGGTGGCTACACCTTC. Amino acid sequence: CASSDNQGLGGYTF. The chain carries TRBV6-5 and TRBJ1-2, with D possibly matching TRBD1 (5 bases). The CDR3 runs 14 residues. Per germline, CDR1 MNHEY and CDR2 SVGAGI. V lost 5 bases to trimming and J lost 7 bases, with 17 bases between them.

The J gene is TRBJ1-4, the V gene TRBV7-8; 7 nucleotides line up with TRBD1. The CDR3 runs to 17 residues. CDR1 and CDR2 (germline): SGHVS, FQNEAQ. J lost 0 bases, V lost 3 bases, and 7 bases had no gene match. CDR3 sequence: CASSFGQAVATNEKLFF. In nucleotides, the CDR3 is TGTGCCAGCAGCTTTGGACAGGCTGTAGCAACTAATGAAAAACTGTTTTTT.

This clone was found a few times. V gene TRBV25-1 combines with J gene TRBJ1-2; no definite D call. Germline V CDR1 and CDR2: MGHDK, SYGVNS. CDR3 length: 12 residues. With 6 bases removed from V and 4 bases from J, the gap between germline ends came to 9 bases. CDR3: CASSSGAYGYTF. The CDR3 DNA is TGTGCCAGCAGCTCAGGTGCCTATGGCTACACCTTC.